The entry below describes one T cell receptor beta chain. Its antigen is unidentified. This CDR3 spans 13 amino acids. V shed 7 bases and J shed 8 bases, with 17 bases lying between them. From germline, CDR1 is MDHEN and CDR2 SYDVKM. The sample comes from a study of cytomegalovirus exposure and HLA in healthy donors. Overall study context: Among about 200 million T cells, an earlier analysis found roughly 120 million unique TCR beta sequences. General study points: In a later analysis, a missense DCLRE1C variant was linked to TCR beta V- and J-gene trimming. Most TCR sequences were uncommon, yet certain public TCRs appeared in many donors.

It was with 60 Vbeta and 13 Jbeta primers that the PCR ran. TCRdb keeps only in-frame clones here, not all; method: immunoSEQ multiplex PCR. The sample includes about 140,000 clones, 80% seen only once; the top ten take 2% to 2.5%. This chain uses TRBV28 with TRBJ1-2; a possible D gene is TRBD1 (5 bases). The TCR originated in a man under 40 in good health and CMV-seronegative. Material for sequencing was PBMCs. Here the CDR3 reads CASTNSARAGYTF. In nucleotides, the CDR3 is TGTGCCAGCACCAATTCGGCCAGGGCGGGCTACACCTTC.